The rows below give T cell receptor beta chains drawn from one sample of a study of cytomegalovirus exposure and HLA in healthy donors. Here immunoSEQ multiplex PCR was the method, and the copy in TCRdb shows in-frame clones only, minus some. This table has 150,000 to 200,000 clones, 86% appearing once. Sequencing used PBMCs. The source of these receptors is a man younger than 45 in good health and CMV-seropositive. Each CDR3 is given without its conserved first and last residue. Each record gives: CDR3 protein, V gene, clone size. For some rows the clone size is stated as once, few or many, or as a class when expanded; others skip it.

CDR3aa: ASRLRSSGNTIY
v_gene: TRBV6-6
abundance: once

CDR3aa: ASSQDYPPKRGAF
v_gene: TRBV4-2
abundance: once

CDR3aa: SVALGTEAF
v_gene: TRBV29-1
abundance: .

CDR3aa: ASSLEPSGRYGYT
v_gene: TRBV7-2
abundance: once

CDR3aa: ASSLDGDNTEAF
v_gene: TRBV5-1
abundance: few

CDR3aa: AWTPRGHLTYEQY
v_gene: TRBV30
abundance: .

CDR3aa: ASSFSLSTSTDTQY
v_gene: TRBV27
abundance: .

CDR3aa: ASSQGGGLATEAF
v_gene: TRBV4-1
abundance: .

CDR3aa: ASREAGGPSYEQY
v_gene: TRBV28
abundance: .

CDR3aa: AWSLGGGAEAF
v_gene: TRBV30
abundance: .

CDR3aa: ASSQDHFVGSEQY
v_gene: TRBV4-3
abundance: .

CDR3aa: ASSLETSGGARGTDTQY
v_gene: TRBV5-1
abundance: .

CDR3aa: ASSSEGTTYGYT
v_gene: TRBV7-3
abundance: .

CDR3aa: ASSPEGGFGSPLH
v_gene: TRBV18
abundance: .

CDR3aa: AWRFPGTGNTEAF
v_gene: TRBV30
abundance: .

CDR3aa: ASSIPGQNNSPLH
v_gene: TRBV6-6
abundance: .

CDR3aa: ASTQYTGELF
v_gene: TRBV6-5
abundance: few

CDR3aa: AISESIDRLNQPQH
v_gene: TRBV10-3
abundance: .

CDR3aa: SASPRDTQY
v_gene: TRBV20-1
abundance: .

CDR3aa: ASSPGRSYEQY
v_gene: TRBV7-9
abundance: .

CDR3aa: DQGKQY
v_gene: TRBV7-9
abundance: .

CDR3aa: ASSPLGSNQPQH
v_gene: TRBV5-1
abundance: .

CDR3aa: ASSEARGAGQPQH
v_gene: TRBV2
abundance: .

CDR3aa: ASSQAQEPYGYT
v_gene: TRBV4-2
abundance: .

CDR3aa: ASSTNLLTGPNTEAF
v_gene: TRBV28
abundance: .

CDR3aa: ASSYSGTGSLYGYT
v_gene: TRBV6-5
abundance: .

CDR3aa: ASGPPDGGNTGELF
v_gene: TRBV12-5
abundance: .

CDR3aa: ASSRHGTGVLRYEQY
v_gene: TRBV13
abundance: once

CDR3aa: ASSLSSGAEVTQY
v_gene: TRBV7-2
abundance: .

CDR3aa: SVWSQRVSDTQY
v_gene: TRBV29-1
abundance: .

CDR3aa: ASTADRYQPQH
v_gene: TRBV7-2
abundance: .

CDR3aa: ASSQDPSVRDEQY
v_gene: TRBV14
abundance: .

CDR3aa: ASSEALGGPETQY
v_gene: TRBV2
abundance: .

CDR3aa: ASSLASRLHEQY
v_gene: TRBV13
abundance: once

CDR3aa: ASSHSGGLNPSPLH
v_gene: TRBV7-6
abundance: .

CDR3aa: ASSDQSWTGETEAF
v_gene: TRBV6-1
abundance: .

CDR3aa: ASSLVFRARGTEAF
v_gene: TRBV7-8
abundance: .

CDR3aa: SAPLGYEQY
v_gene: TRBV20-1
abundance: .

CDR3aa: ATSRDLGADTQY
v_gene: TRBV15
abundance: .

CDR3aa: ASSLPTSGGRSYNEQF
v_gene: TRBV2
abundance: .

CDR3aa: ASSWVLKDTGELF
v_gene: TRBV7-6
abundance: .

CDR3aa: ASRSFVQGADTQY
v_gene: TRBV5-1
abundance: .

CDR3aa: ASRGGGGPGEQF
v_gene: TRBV6-5
abundance: .

CDR3aa: ASSLDRRAYNTEAF
v_gene: TRBV11-2
abundance: .

CDR3aa: ASRGTGGENEQF
v_gene: TRBV2
abundance: once

CDR3aa: ALRERDSYEQY
v_gene: TRBV28
abundance: .

CDR3aa: ASIPDSDAYEQY
v_gene: TRBV28
abundance: .

CDR3aa: AWILQFHRVEAF
v_gene: TRBV30
abundance: .